This TCR beta chain derives from a study of T cells in localized non-small cell lung cancer. Points from the study as a whole: Exceeding tumor, uninvolved adjacent lung had the highest T cell clonality. Out of the top 100 tumor clones, a median roughly 52 were seen in adjacent lung. Because researchers sequenced only one region of the tumor, heterogeneity is still possible.

Clones were sequenced by immunoSEQ multiplex PCR, and TCRdb holds only the in-frame ones, with some missing. The data show 20,000 to 25,000 clones, 70% to 90% seen once. Looked up from germline, CDR1 is SGHVS and CDR2 is FQNEAQ. This CDR3 contains 14 residues. The V end was cut by 7 bases, the J end by 11 bases, with 23 bases between. Of note for this clone: Its antigen is unknown.

Sample: PBMCs, taken before any cancer treatment. The sequence was obtained from a woman aged 40-70 years with stage II squamous cell lung carcinoma. The genes are TRBV7-8 and TRBJ1-1; D might be TRBD1 (5 bases). The CDR3 reads CASTPLMGVEFAFF. The CDR3 DNA follows: TGTGCCAGCACCCCCTTGATGGGGGTGGAGTTTGCTTTCTTT.